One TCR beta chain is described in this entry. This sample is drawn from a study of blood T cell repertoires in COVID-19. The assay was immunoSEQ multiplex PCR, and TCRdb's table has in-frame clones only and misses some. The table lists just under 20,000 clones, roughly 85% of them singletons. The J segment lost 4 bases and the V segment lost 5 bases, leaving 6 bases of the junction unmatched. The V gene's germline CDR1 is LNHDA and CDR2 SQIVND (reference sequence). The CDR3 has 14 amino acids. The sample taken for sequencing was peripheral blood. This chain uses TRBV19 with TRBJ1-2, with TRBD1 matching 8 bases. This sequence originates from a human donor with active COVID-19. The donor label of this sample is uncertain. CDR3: CASSLGQGGYGYTF. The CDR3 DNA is TGTGCCAGTAGTCTCGGACAGGGTGGCTATGGCTACACCTTC.